A selection of T cell receptor beta chains follows, all from one sample in a study of blood T cell repertoires in COVID-19. TCRdb keeps only in-frame clones here, not all; method: immunoSEQ multiplex PCR. The table has about 210,000 clones, 70% to 90% seen once. Sequencing used peripheral blood. The source of these receptors is a middle-aged man with acute or convalescent COVID-19. The CDR3 runs from the conserved cysteine through the conserved F or W. Each record gives: J gene, V gene, CDR3 protein.

TRBJ1-1,TRBV28,CASTSLNTEAFF
TRBJ2-3,TRBV27,CASSPSGLQGLFTDTQYF
TRBJ2-7,TRBV28,CASSFRISAGTYEQYF
TRBJ2-5,TRBV27,CASSLRQGAGEETQYF
TRBJ2-3,TRBV7-2,CASSLAASGATDTQYF
TRBJ1-3,TRBV6-5,CASSSVGMAGNTIYF
TRBJ1-4,TRBV6-5,CASSPVRYATEKLFF
TRBJ1-5,TRBV27,CASSSWGGGNQPQHF
TRBJ2-5,TRBV10-3,CATLGTGQETQYF
TRBJ1-4,TRBV7-2,CASSPRQGPYNEKLFF
TRBJ2-7,TRBV18,CASSPLVGQGPVEQYF
TRBJ1-6,TRBV30,CAWSVGASPLHF
TRBJ2-2,TRBV7-9,CASSLQGSGELFF